This TCR beta chain was captured by sequencing in a study of blood T cell repertoires in COVID-19 (dated by TCRdb to the early 2020s). Regarding the study in general: Collaborator samples came from the United States, Italy and Spain and covered acute and convalescent phases of COVID-19. The material from the prospective study consisted of cDNA or gDNA derived from T cells, B-cell-depleted T cells, or PBMCs. Deeply sampled blood TCRbeta repertoires from subjects exposed to, actively infected with, or recovered from COVID-19 were included in the dataset. The repertoires were released in a freely available public database meant as a resource for research on the immune response to SARS-CoV-2. The samples were drawn from the first 160 participants of the ongoing ImmuneRACE study and from under 1,500 subjects provided by 6 global collaborators. Nearly every sample came with metadata listing a de-identified subject ID, COVID-19 status, age in years and sex. Where HLA class I and class II types were available, the types were taken from metadata supplied by the sample provider, not from assay-based typing.

In Seattle, one collaborating source enrolled patients while the infection was active and tracked those patients longitudinally over the course of disease. The collaborating institutions used their own protocols to collect whole blood in K2EDTA tubes. Collaborator samples were shipped for TCRbeta analysis as frozen whole blood, isolated PBMCs, or DNA extracted from either sample type. Here is what the overall study found, with its caveats: Clinical and demographic metadata were provided uncurated, with the amount varying by source and participant.

The immunoSEQ Assay, a bias-controlled multiplex PCR, was used to amplify TCRbeta CDR3 regions from genomic DNA. In the authors' own workflow: Within the assay, amplification of reference gene primers was used to estimate how many nucleated cells each sample contained. Sequence reads were collapsed and filtered to measure the absolute abundance of every unique TCRbeta CDR3 rearrangement. For each sample, productive Simpson clonality was calculated as the square root of Simpson's diversity index over productive rearrangements. Here the immuneACCESS table is served through TCRdb, limited to in-frame sequences with V and J called. Missing clones are a known gap in these copies; in checked studies unresolved V genes cover under half, and the rest lacks a known reason. Clone size and V and J calls were adopted from that table, with D and trimming inferred from the DNA. The sample records 95,000 to 120,000 clones, around 83% of which are singletons. 5% to 6% of the sample is taken by the ten largest.

Including the terminal cysteine and phenylalanine, the CDR3 comprises 17 residues. The sequence is cut down to CDR3 DNA, 51 bases in frame from base 1. The germline V gene supplies CDR1 ENHRY and CDR2 SYGVKD. Compared with germline, V lacks 4 bases and J lacks 3 bases; bases without a gene match: 10. With respect to this clone: Its binding antigen is unknown. No base qualities exist here, and no much larger clone lies one base off it.

This TCR derives from a woman between 55 and 75 years old with COVID-19, enrolled during active disease. The V and J segments used are TRBV10-3 and TRBJ2-3; 10 bases in the middle match TRBD2. Sequencing was done on a sample of peripheral blood. The DNA sequence is given as TGTGCCATCAGTGGTCCTTGGAGCGGGGGGGCGACAGATACGCAGTATTTT. This codes for CAISGPWSGGATDTQYF.